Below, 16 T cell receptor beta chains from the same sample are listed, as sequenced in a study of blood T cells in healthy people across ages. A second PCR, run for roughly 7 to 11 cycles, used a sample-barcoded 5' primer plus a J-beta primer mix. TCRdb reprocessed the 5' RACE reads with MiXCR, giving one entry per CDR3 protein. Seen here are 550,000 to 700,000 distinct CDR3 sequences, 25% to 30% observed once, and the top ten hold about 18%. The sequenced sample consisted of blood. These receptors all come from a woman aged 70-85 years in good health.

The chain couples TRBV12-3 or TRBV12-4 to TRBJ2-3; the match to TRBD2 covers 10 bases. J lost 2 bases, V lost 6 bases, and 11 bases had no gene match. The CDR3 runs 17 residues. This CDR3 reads CASRPKLAGRFTDTQYF. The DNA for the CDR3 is TGTGCCAGCAGACCGAAACTAGCGGGGAGGTTCACAGATACGCAGTATTTT.

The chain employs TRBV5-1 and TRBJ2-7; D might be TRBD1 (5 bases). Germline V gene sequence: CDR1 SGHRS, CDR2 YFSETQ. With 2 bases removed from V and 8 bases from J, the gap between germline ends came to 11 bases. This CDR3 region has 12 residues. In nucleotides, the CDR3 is TGCGCCAGCAGCTTCGACCAGGGAAAGCAGTACTTC. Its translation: CASSFDQGKQYF.

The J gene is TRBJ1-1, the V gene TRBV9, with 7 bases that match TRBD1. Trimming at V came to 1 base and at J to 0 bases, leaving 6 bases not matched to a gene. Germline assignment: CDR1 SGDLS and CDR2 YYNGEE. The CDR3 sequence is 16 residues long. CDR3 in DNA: TGTGCCAGCAGCGTAACTCTGACAGGGATGAACACTGAAGCTTTCTTT. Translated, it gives CASSVTLTGMNTEAFF. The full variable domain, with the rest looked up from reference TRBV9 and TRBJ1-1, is DSGVTQTPKHLITATGQRVTLRCSPRSGDLSVYWYQQSLDQGLQFLIQYYNGEERAKGNILERFSAQQFPDLHSELNLSSLELGDSALYFCASSVTLTGMNTEAFFGQGTRLTVV.

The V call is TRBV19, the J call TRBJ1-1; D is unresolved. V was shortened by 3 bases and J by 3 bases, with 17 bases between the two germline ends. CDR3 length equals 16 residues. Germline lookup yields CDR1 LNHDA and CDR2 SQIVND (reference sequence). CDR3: CASSIKGSSTDTEAFF. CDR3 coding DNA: TGTGCCAGTAGTATTAAGGGTTCTTCAACGGACACTGAAGCTTTCTTT.

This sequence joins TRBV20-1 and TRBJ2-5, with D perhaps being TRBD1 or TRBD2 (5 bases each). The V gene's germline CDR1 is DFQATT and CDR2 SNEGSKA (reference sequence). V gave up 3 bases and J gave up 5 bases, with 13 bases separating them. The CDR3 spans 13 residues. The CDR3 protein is CSARGTTRETQYF. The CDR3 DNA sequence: TGCAGTGCTAGGGGGACCACACGGGAGACCCAGTACTTC.

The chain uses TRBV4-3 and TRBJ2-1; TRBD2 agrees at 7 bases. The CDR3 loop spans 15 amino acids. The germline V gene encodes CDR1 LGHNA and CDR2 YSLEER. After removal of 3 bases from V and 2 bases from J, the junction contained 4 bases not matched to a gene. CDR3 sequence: CASSHLADPYNEQFF. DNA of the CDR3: TGCGCCAGCAGCCATCTAGCGGATCCCTACAATGAGCAGTTCTTC.

CDR3: CASSQTHNEQFF. The CDR3 DNA sequence: TGTGCCAGCAGCCAAACCCACAATGAGCAGTTCTTC. This chain joins TRBV3-1 and TRBJ2-1; D unclear. The CDR3 is 12 amino acids. Germline CDR1 and CDR2: LGHDT and YNNKEL (reference sequence). V was pared by 2 bases and J by 5 bases, with 4 bases between.

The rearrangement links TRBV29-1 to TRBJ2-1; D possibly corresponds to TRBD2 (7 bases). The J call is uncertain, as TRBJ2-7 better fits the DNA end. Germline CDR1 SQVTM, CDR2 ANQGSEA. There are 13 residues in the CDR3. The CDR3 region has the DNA TGCAGCGTTACGGGGGGCAGGGGCTACGAGCAGTACTTC. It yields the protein CSVTGGRGYEQYF.

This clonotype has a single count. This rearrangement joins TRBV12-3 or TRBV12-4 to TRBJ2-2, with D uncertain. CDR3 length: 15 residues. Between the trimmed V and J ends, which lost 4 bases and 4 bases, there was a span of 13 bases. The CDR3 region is CASSYGSGRTGELFF. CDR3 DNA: TGTGCCAGCAGTTACGGATCAGGCCGCACCGGGGAGCTGTTTTTT.

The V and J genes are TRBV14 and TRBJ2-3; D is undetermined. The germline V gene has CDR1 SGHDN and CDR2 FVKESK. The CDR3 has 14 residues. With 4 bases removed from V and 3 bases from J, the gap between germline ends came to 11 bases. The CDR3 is CASSLGYGTDTQYF. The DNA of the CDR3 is TGTGCCAGCAGCCTCGGATACGGGACAGATACGCAGTATTTT.

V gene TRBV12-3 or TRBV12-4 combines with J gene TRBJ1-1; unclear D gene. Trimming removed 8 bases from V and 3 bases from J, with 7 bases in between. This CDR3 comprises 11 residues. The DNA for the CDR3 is TGTGCCAGCGGAGTGGACACTGAAGCTTTCTTT. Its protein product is CASGVDTEAFF.

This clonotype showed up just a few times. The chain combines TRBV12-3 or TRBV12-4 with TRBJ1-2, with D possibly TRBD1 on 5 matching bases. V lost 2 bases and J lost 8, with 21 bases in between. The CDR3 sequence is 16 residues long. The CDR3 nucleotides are TGTGCCAGCAGTTTAAGGGAATGGCAGGGAGAGCGCGGCTACACCTTC. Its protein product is CASSLREWQGERGYTF.

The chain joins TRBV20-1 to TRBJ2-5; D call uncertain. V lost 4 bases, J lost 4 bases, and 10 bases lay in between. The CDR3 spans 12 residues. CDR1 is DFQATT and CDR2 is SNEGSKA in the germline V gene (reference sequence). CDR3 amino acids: CSATPVGETQYF. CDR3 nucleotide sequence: TGCAGTGCTACCCCCGTTGGAGAGACCCAGTACTTC.

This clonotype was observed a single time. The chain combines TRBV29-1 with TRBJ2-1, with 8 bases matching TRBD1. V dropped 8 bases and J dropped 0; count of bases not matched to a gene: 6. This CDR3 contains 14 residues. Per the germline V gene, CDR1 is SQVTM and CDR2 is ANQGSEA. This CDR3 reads CSPYRGSSYNEQFF. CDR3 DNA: TGCAGCCCTTACAGGGGGAGCTCCTACAATGAGCAGTTCTTC.

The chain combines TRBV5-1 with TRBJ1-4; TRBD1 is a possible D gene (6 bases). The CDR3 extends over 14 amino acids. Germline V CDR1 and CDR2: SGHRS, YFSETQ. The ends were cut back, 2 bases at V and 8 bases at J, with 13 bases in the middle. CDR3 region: CASSFKGEREKLFF. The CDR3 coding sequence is TGCGCCAGCAGCTTTAAGGGGGAGAGGGAAAAACTGTTTTTT.

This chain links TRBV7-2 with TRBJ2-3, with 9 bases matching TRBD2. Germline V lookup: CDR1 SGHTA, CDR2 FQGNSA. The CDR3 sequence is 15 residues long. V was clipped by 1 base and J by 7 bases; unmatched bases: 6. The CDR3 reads CASSLEAGGPYTQYF. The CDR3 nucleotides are TGTGCCAGCAGCTTAGAGGCGGGGGGGCCTTATACGCAGTATTTT.